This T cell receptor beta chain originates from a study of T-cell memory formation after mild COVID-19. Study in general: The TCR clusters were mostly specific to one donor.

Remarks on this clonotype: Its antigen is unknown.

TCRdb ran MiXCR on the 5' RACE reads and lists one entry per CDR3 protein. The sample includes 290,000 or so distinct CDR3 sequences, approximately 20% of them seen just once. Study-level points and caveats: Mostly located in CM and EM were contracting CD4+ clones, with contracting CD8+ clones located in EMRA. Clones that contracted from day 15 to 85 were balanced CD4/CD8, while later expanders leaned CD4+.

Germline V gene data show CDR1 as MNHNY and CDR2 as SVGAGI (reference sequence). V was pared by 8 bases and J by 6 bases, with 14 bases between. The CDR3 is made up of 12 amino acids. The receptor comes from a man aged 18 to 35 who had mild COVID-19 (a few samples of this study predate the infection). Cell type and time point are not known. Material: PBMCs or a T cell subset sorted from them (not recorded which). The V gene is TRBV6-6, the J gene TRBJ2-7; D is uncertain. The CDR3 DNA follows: TGTGCCAGCTCCGCCGGACCGATCGAGCAGTACTTC. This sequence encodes CASSAGPIEQYF.